This TCR beta chain was found in a study of cytomegalovirus exposure and HLA in healthy donors. V was shortened by 6 bases and J by 5 bases, with 17 bases between the two germline ends. This CDR3 contains 15 residues. Per the germline V gene, CDR1 is LNHDA and CDR2 is SQIVND (reference sequence). The PCR had 60 Vbeta and 13 Jbeta primers. Libraries were prepared by immunoSEQ multiplex PCR; TCRdb keeps only in-frame clonotypes and omits some of them. The data hold some 130,000 clones, with around 75% observed a single time. Donors were nominally healthy when sampled, though unrecorded immune exposures were likely. On this clone: Its specificity is not known.

Study-wide points: Per published accounts, TCR beta sequences correctly predicted the HLA-A and HLA-B alleles of most subjects. The authors enumerated some 160 TCR beta chains as linked to cytomegalovirus. The majority of TCR sequences were rare, yet some public TCRs appeared in many donors.

Sequenced input: PBMCs. The clonotype was recovered from a young man in good health and CMV-seronegative. This chain joins TRBV19 and TRBJ1-5; D gene unclear. The CDR3 loop is CASSWRGKRDQPQHF. CDR3 coding DNA: TGTGCCAGTAGCTGGCGAGGGAAGCGAGATCAGCCCCAGCATTTT.